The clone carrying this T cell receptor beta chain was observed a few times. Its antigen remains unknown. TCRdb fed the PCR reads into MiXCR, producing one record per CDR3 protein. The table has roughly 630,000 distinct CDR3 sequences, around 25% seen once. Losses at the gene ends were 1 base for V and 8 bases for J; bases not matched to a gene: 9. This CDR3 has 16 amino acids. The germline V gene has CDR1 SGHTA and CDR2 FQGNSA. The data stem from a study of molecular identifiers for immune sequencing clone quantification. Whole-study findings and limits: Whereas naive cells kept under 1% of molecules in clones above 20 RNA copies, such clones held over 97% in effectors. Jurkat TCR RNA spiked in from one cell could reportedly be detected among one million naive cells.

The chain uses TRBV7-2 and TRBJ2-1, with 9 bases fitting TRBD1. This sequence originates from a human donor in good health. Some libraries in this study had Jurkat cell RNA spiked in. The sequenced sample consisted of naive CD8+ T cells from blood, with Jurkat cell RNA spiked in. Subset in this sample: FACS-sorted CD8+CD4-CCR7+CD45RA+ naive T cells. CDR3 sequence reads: CASSLDGTGTFHEQFF. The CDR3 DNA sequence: TGTGCCAGCAGCTTAGATGGGACAGGGACGTTCCATGAGCAGTTCTTC.